This T cell receptor (beta chain) stems from a study of T cell responses to AZD1222 COVID-19 vaccine. Study-level points and caveats: Baseline seropositivity characterized only six AZD1222 recipients.

As regards this clone: Its cognate antigen is unknown.

Method: immunoSEQ multiplex PCR; TCRdb's copy keeps in-frame clones and lacks some. The top ten clones hold around 5.4% of a sample with around 96,000 clones, 86% of them seen once. This CDR3 is 13 amino acids long. V shed 8 bases and J shed 6 bases, with 17 bases lying between them. Per germline, CDR1 SQVTM and CDR2 ANQGSEA. V usage is TRBV29-1 and J usage is TRBJ1-5; D may be TRBD1 (5 bases). The sequence derives from an adult who received the AZD1222 COVID-19 vaccine. The sample was peripheral blood, taken 28 days after the second AZD1222 dose. The CDR3 region has the DNA TGCAGCATCTACGGGGGGGTGGGTCAGCCCCAGCATTTT. Protein product: CSIYGGVGQPQHF. Full variable domain (remainder filled in from reference TRBV29-1 and TRBJ1-5): SAVISQKPSRDICQRGTSLTIQCQVDSQVTMMFWYRQQPGQSLTLIATANQGSEATYESGFVIDKFPISRPNLTFSTLTVSNMSPEDSSIYLCSIYGGVGQPQHFGDGTRLSIL.